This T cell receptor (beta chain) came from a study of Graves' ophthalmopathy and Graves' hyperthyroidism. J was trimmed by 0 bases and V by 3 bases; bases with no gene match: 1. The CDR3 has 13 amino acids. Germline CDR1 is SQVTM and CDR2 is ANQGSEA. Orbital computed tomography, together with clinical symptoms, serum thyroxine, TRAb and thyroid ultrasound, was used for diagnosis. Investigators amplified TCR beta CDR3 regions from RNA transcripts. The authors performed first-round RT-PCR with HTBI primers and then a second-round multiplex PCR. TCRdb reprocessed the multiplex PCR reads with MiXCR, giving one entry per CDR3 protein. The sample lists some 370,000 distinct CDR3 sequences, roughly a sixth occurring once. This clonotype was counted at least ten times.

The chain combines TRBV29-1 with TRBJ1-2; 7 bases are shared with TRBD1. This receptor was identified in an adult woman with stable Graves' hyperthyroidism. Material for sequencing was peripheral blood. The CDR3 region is CSVDGQANYGYTF. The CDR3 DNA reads TGCAGCGTTGATGGACAGGCTAACTATGGCTACACCTTC.